This T cell receptor beta chain was retrieved from a study of blood T cell repertoires in COVID-19. The CDR3 consists of 10 residues. CDR1 and CDR2 from the germline V gene are SQVTM and ANQGSEA. V dropped 6 bases and J dropped 5 bases, with 7 bases sitting between them. Libraries were prepared by immunoSEQ multiplex PCR; TCRdb keeps only in-frame clonotypes and omits some of them. Counted here are 250,000 or so clones, 90% occurring once; the ten biggest clones make up 2% to 2.5%. A Seattle source enrolled patients during active infection and followed them longitudinally. The sequence came from a woman in her sixties with COVID-19, enrolled during active disease. Source material: peripheral blood. V and J are TRBV29-1 and TRBJ1-1; D not resolved. The CDR3 loop reads CSVTRTEAFF. The CDR3 bases are TGCAGCGTGACGAGGACTGAAGCTTTCTTT.